This T cell receptor (beta chain) appears in the sequencing data of a study of shared clonotypes between healthy human individuals. Study context: Donors consisted of a couple of women and a few men between 18 and 49.

Germline CDR1 ENHRY, CDR2 SYGVKD. CDR3 length: 16 residues. Trimming cost V 6 bases and J 0 bases, with 14 bases left between them. The assay was immunoSEQ multiplex PCR, and TCRdb's table has in-frame clones only and misses some. This table holds about 480,000 clones, almost 80% found once. This receptor was obtained from a middle-aged woman in good health. Some clones in this sample may be carry-over from other donors' samples. The chain has TRBV10-3 and TRBJ2-2, with D tentatively TRBD1 (6 bases). Sequencing was performed on PBMCs. CDR3 amino acids: CAIRPRTASNTGELFF. CDR3 bases: TGTGCCATCAGGCCCAGGACAGCTTCGAACACCGGGGAGCTGTTTTTT.